The clone carrying this T cell receptor (beta chain) came up once. Each TCR library used around 0.5 ug of total RNA and a linear amplification protocol. One entry per CDR3 protein, called by TCRdb with MiXCR from the reads. This table holds roughly 200,000 distinct CDR3 sequences, under 85% found once. This CDR3 is 13 amino acids long. V lost 1 base and J lost 6, with 10 bases in between. Germline V gene lookup returns CDR1 LNHDA and CDR2 SQIVND (reference sequence). This specimen belongs to a study of healthy donors' naive CD4 and CD8 T cells. Material: naive CD4+ and CD8+ T cells sorted from blood, pooled from several donors. This TCR derives from a pool of human donors in good health; the sample pools cells from several healthy donors. The chain links TRBV19 to TRBJ2-7; D perhaps matches TRBD2 (5 bases). CDR3 in DNA: TGTGCCAGTAGTATAGGCCCCCGGGGCGAGCAGTACTTC. This sequence encodes CASSIGPRGEQYF.